Listed below are T cell receptor beta chains from one sample, sequenced in a study of T cells after yellow fever vaccination. TCRdb called the 5' RACE reads again in MiXCR, with one record for every CDR3 protein. The table records more than 20,000 distinct CDR3 sequences, 5.5% of them present only once. The starting material was PBMCs, either bulk or a sorted T-cell subset (CD4+, CD8+, memory, or dextramer-sorted; not recorded which), obtained 15 days after the yellow fever booster vaccination. Every receptor here comes from a man aged 30-40 years who received the YFV17D yellow fever vaccine. The CDR3 runs from the conserved cysteine through the conserved F or W. The order of the fields is V gene, clone size, D gene, J gene, CDR3 protein, CDR3 DNA. The D gene is left open where the match is weak. Clone size, where shown, is once, few, many, or a class for clones that have expanded.

TRBV7-7	few	TRBD2	TRBJ2-7	CASSLGEGPYEQYF	TGTGCCAGCAGCTTGGGGGAGGGACCCTACGAGCAGTACTTC
TRBV20-1	many	.	TRBJ2-7	CSAEAPGSDDEQYF	TGCAGTGCAGAAGCTCCGGGGTCGGACGACGAGCAGTACTTC
TRBV20-1	many	.	TRBJ2-3	CSARDPTHRNYDTQYF	TGCAGTGCTAGAGATCCGACCCACCGCAATTACGATACGCAGTATTTT
TRBV9	many	.	TRBJ1-1	CASEPLAATEAFF	TGTGCCAGCGAGCCTCTAGCCGCCACTGAAGCTTTCTTT
TRBV20-1	many	.	TRBJ1-5	CSASAGYSNQPQHF	TGCAGTGCTAGTGCCGGTTATAGCAATCAGCCCCAGCATTTT
TRBV7-8	.	TRBD2	TRBJ2-3	CASSFSTSGSGTDTQYF	TGTGCCAGCAGCTTCTCTACTAGCGGGAGTGGCACAGATACGCAGTATTTT
TRBV6-5	many	TRBD2	TRBJ2-4	CASSIWGGELQYF	TGTGCCAGCAGCATATGGGGGGGGGAGCTTCAGTACTTC
TRBV25-1	few	.	TRBJ1-5	CASRKRVGGNQPQHF	TGTGCCAGCAGAAAAAGGGTAGGAGGCAATCAGCCCCAGCATTTT
TRBV4-2	.	.	TRBJ2-1	CAMSLRLGDNEQFF	TGTGCCATGAGCCTCAGGCTAGGTGACAATGAGCAGTTCTTC
TRBV12-3/TRBV12-4	many	.	TRBJ2-7	CASSLVRGEQYF	TGTGCCAGCAGTTTAGTTCGGGGGGAGCAGTACTTC
TRBV20-1	many	.	TRBJ2-5	CSAFGLGTQYF	TGCAGTGCGTTCGGCCTGGGGACCCAGTACTTC
TRBV24-1	many	.	TRBJ2-2	CATSDFYTGELFF	TGTGCCACCAGTGATTTTTACACCGGGGAGCTGTTTTTT
TRBV6-1	.	TRBD2	TRBJ2-7	CATTSGLAGDEGYF	TGTGCCACCACCTCGGGACTAGCGGGAGACGAGGGGTACTTC
TRBV6-2/TRBV6-3	many	.	TRBJ2-5	CASRRERFQETQYF	TGTGCCAGCCGACGGGAGAGATTCCAAGAGACCCAGTACTTC
TRBV6-5	many	.	TRBJ2-7	CASSYRRGVSYEQYF	TGTGCCAGCAGTTACCGCAGGGGTGTTTCCTACGAGCAGTACTTC
TRBV24-1	many	TRBD2	TRBJ2-3	CATSDPGLAEINTQYF	TGTGCCACCAGTGATCCGGGACTAGCGGAGATTAATACGCAGTATTTT
TRBV7-2	many	.	TRBJ1-5	CASSPFTMGTQPQHF	TGTGCCAGCAGCCCTTTTACCATGGGAACCCAGCCCCAGCATTTT
TRBV20-1	many	.	TRBJ2-1	CSARRSHNEQFF	TGCAGTGCTCGACGGTCCCACAATGAGCAGTTCTTC
TRBV14	many	TRBD2	TRBJ2-1	CASSPDRLAGGLDEQFF	TGTGCCAGCAGCCCAGACAGACTAGCGGGAGGGTTAGATGAGCAGTTCTTC
TRBV27	.	.	TRBJ1-4	CASSLGPGSKDEKLFF	TGTGCCAGCAGTTTAGGCCCAGGGTCCAAAGACGAAAAACTGTTTTTT
TRBV28	many	TRBD1	TRBJ2-2	CASSPGQSVGELFF	TGTGCCAGCAGTCCGGGACAGTCCGTCGGGGAGCTGTTTTTT
TRBV7-6	many	TRBD2	TRBJ2-2	CASSPRLAGGTTNTGELFF	TGTGCCAGCAGCCCCAGACTAGCGGGAGGGACGACAAACACCGGGGAGCTGTTTTTT
TRBV20-1	many	.	TRBJ2-1	CSAEESDLNEQFF	TGCAGTGCCGAGGAGTCCGACCTCAATGAGCAGTTCTTC
TRBV6-1	many	TRBD1	TRBJ2-1	CASSKGQGAYNEQFF	TGTGCCAGCAGTAAGGGACAGGGTGCCTACAATGAGCAGTTCTTC
TRBV24-1	.	.	TRBJ2-3	CATSDEGVDTQYF	TGTGCCACCAGTGATGAGGGTGTTGATACGCAGTATTTT
TRBV6-5	medium-sized	.	TRBJ2-1	CASSSRGSGIYNEQFF	TGTGCCAGCAGTTCCCGGGGTAGCGGAATTTACAATGAGCAGTTCTTC
TRBV3-1	many	TRBD1	TRBJ2-5	CASSQGGGRGQETQYF	TGTGCCAGCAGCCAAGGAGGCGGCAGGGGGCAAGAGACCCAGTACTTC
TRBV7-7	many	.	TRBJ2-1	CASSSEWGNEQFF	TGTGCCAGCAGCTCCGAGTGGGGTAATGAGCAGTTCTTC
TRBV5-6	medium-sized	.	TRBJ1-5	CASSLAGGFNQPQHF	TGTGCCAGCAGCTTGGCCGGGGGTTTCAATCAGCCCCAGCATTTT
TRBV5-1	many	.	TRBJ2-7	CASSLESAWEQYF	TGCGCCAGCAGCTTGGAGTCGGCCTGGGAGCAGTACTTC
TRBV20-1	many	.	TRBJ2-1	CSAERDSANEQFF	TGCAGTGCTGAGCGGGACAGCGCCAATGAGCAGTTCTTC
TRBV25-1	medium-sized	.	TRBJ2-7	CASSDYEQYF	TGTGCCAGCAGTGACTACGAGCAGTACTTC
TRBV7-9	many	TRBD2	TRBJ2-5	CASTTAGGAETQYF	TGTGCCAGCACCACCGCCGGGGGGGCCGAGACCCAGTACTTC
TRBV10-3	few	TRBD2	TRBJ2-1	CAISGQLAGGVLFRNEQFF	TGTGCCATCAGTGGCCAACTAGCGGGAGGGGTCCTCTTTCGGAATGAGCAGTTCTTC
TRBV7-2	many	.	TRBJ1-6	CASSLETYSPLHF	TGTGCCAGCAGCTTAGAGACTTACTCACCCCTCCACTTT
TRBV5-1	many	TRBD2	TRBJ2-5	CASSLMREQETQYF	TGCGCCAGCAGCTTGATGCGGGAGCAAGAGACCCAGTACTTC
TRBV6-2/TRBV6-3	many	.	TRBJ2-7	CASRSRPYEQYF	TGTGCCAGCAGGAGCAGACCCTACGAGCAGTACTTC
TRBV20-1	few	TRBD1	TRBJ1-1	CSAHQGGGNTEAFF	TGCAGTGCGCATCAGGGGGGGGGGAACACTGAAGCTTTCTTT
TRBV29-1	few	.	TRBJ2-5	CSVSFYQETQYF	TGCAGCGTTTCTTTCTACCAAGAGACCCAGTACTTC
TRBV14	few	TRBD1	TRBJ2-2	CASSRDRGIGELFF	TGTGCCAGCAGCCGGGACAGGGGGATCGGGGAGCTGTTTTTT
TRBV5-1	many	TRBD2	TRBJ2-1	CASSLGTSGRPRDEQFF	TGCGCCAGCAGCCTAGGGACTAGCGGGAGACCTCGAGATGAGCAGTTCTTC
TRBV24-1	many	TRBD1	TRBJ2-1	CATSENSGGEQFF	TGTGCCACCAGTGAAAATTCAGGGGGTGAGCAGTTCTTC